This T cell receptor beta chain was retrieved from a study of PD-1 blockade in classical Hodgkin lymphoma. All patients relapsed after autologous stem cell transplantation, and brentuximab vedotin exposure varied. Method: immunoSEQ multiplex PCR; TCRdb's copy keeps in-frame clones and lacks some. This table has about 11,000 clones, around 75% appearing once. Details on this clone: What it binds is unknown.

Study results and limitations: The repertoire differences lack a defined cause, possibly disease activity or prior therapy. Before treatment, TCR diversity in newly diagnosed patients was reportedly lower than in healthy donors. Before treatment, complete responders showed about the same diversity as newly diagnosed patients. Compared with baseline, CD4+ but not CD8+ TCR diversity had risen significantly by C4D1.

The germline V and J ends were trimmed by 6 bases and 0 bases, with 11 bases remaining between them. Germline values: CDR1 LNHNV, CDR2 YYDKDF (reference sequence). This CDR3 has 14 residues. The input for sequencing was peripheral blood mononuclear cells (PBMCs), taken at baseline. This rearrangement joins TRBV15 to TRBJ1-1; the D is unclear. The TCR sequence derives from a human donor with classical Hodgkin lymphoma. This CDR3 reads CATRSGLMNTEAFF. In DNA form, the CDR3 reads TGTGCCACCAGGAGTGGGCTAATGAACACTGAAGCTTTCTTT.